This TCR beta chain was recovered during a study of T-cell reconstitution after alpha-beta-depleted transplantation in children (TCRdb year 2016). For context, the study as a whole: Using TCR repertoire profiling, the study quantitatively followed how T-cell immune reconstitution unfolded in children after TCRalphabeta/CD19-depleted allogeneic hematopoietic cell transplantation.

V is cut by 1 base and J by 1 base, and the space between the germline ends is 12 bases. Including cysteine and phenylalanine, the CDR3 has 15 amino acids. Kept here is only the CDR3 DNA, which spans 45 bases and is read in frame from base 1. Looking up the germline V gene yields CDR1 SGHRS and CDR2 YFSETQ. Receptor libraries were prepared by PCR. The listed sequencing device is Illumina HiSeq 2500. TCR libraries were prepared with molecular barcoding, using unique molecular identifiers to normalize TCRbeta repertoire quantification. TCRdb cleaned the public reads at Q25 with fastp, built clones with MiXCR and kept in-frame beta chains. Rows with one shared CDR3 protein collapse into an entry with the most common genes and DNA. The sample data list about 540,000 distinct CDR3 sequences, and approximately 20% of these were observed just once. Roughly 3.3% of the sample is held by the ten biggest clonotypes.

Remarks on this clonotype: No antigen is known for it. No much larger clonotype is one base removed from it; base qualities were not supplied.

This clonotype was sampled from a human donor who donated a stem cell graft to a child with acute lymphoblastic leukemia. Recombination joined TRBV5-1 with TRBJ2-7; the D gene cannot be resolved beyond TRBD1 or TRBD2, each matching 5 bases. Sequencing was performed on PBMCs from the stem cell graft donor, taken from the stem cell graft. The CDR3 protein sequence reads: CASSLPGTPSYEQYF. The DNA sequence is given as TGCGCCAGCAGCTTGCCCGGGACGCCTTCCTACGAGCAGTACTTC.